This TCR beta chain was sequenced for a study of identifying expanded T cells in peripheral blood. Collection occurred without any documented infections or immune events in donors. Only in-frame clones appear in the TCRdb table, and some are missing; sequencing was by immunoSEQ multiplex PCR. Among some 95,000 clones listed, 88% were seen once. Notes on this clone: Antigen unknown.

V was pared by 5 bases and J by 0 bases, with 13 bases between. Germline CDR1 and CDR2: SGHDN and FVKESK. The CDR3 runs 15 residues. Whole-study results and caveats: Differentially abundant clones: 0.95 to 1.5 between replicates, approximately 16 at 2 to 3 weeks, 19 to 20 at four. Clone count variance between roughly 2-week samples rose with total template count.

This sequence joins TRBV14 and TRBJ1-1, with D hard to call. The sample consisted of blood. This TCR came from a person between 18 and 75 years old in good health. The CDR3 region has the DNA TGTGCCAGCAGCGCCATGGAATGGATGAACACTGAAGCTTTCTTT. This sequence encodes CASSAMEWMNTEAFF. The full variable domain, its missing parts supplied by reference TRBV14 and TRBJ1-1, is EAGVTQFPSHSVIEKGQTVTLRCDPISGHDNLYWYRRVMGKEIKFLLHFVKESKQDESGMPNNRFLAERTGGTYSTLKVQPAELEDSGVYFCASSAMEWMNTEAFFGQGTRLTVV.